Listed below are T cell receptor beta chains from one sample, sequenced in a study of T cell responses to AZD1222 COVID-19 vaccine. Here immunoSEQ multiplex PCR was the method, and the copy in TCRdb shows in-frame clones only, minus some. The sample holds around 160,000 clones, roughly 91% seen once. The sample consisted of peripheral blood, taken on day 0 of AZD1222 vaccination. Receptors were obtained from an adult in good health. Each CDR3 is given with its conserved first and last residue. The order of the fields is J gene, V gene, clone size, D gene, CDR3 DNA, CDR3 protein. The D gene is left open where the match is weak. Size tells how often a clone was seen (once, few, many) or the class of an expanded clone, and some rows leave it out.

>TRBJ1-2|TRBV5-6|NA|NA
TGTGCCAGCTTGGCGCGGTGGGGTGGCTACACCTTC
CASLARWGGYTF
>TRBJ1-1|TRBV18|few|TRBD1
TGTGCCAGCTCACGGGCGGACAGGGTAGGTGAGAACACTGAAGCTTTCTTT
CASSRADRVGENTEAFF
>TRBJ2-1|TRBV3-1/TRBV3-2|NA|TRBD2
TGTGCCAGCAGCCAAGATCCCCCCACTAGCGGGGGGGTTAATGAGCAGTTCTTC
CASSQDPPTSGGVNEQFF
>TRBJ2-7|TRBV18|NA|NA
TGTGCCAGCTCACCTAGATCGCTGGACGAGCAGTACTTC
CASSPRSLDEQYF
>TRBJ1-3|TRBV6-5|once|NA
TGTGCCAGCAGTCCTAACTTTATGTCTGGAAACACCATATATTTT
CASSPNFMSGNTIYF
>TRBJ2-1|TRBV4-2|NA|NA
TGTGCCAGCAGCCAAGATCTAGCCGGGCAGTTCTTC
CASSQDLAGQFF
>TRBJ2-1|TRBV21-1|few|NA
TGTGCCAGCGGAGTTGGGGACTATCCTTCCCGGGGGGATGAGCAGTTCTTC
CASGVGDYPSRGDEQFF
>TRBJ2-7|TRBV6-5|NA|NA
TGTGCCAGCAGGAGGGGAAGGGACCCTAACTACGAGCAGTACTTC
CASRRGRDPNYEQYF
>TRBJ2-5|TRBV18|NA|NA
TGTGCCAGCTCACCCCGATGGGAGGGGGTCGAAGAGACCCAGTACTTC
CASSPRWEGVEETQYF
>TRBJ2-7|TRBV13|NA|NA
TGTGCCAGCAGCTTATTGGGCGAGCAGTACTTC
CASSLLGEQYF
>TRBJ1-1|TRBV29-1|NA|NA
TGCAGCGTCGAAAAATTACAGGGCAACACTGAAGCTTTCTTT
CSVEKLQGNTEAFF
>TRBJ2-1|TRBV19|NA|NA
TGTGCCAGTAGTATCTTAAAGGGGCTTGGCCGCCACAATGAGCAGTTCTTC
CASSILKGLGRHNEQFF
>TRBJ1-1|TRBV7-6|NA|NA
TGTGCCAGCAGCCCCCTCTTTATCCGGGGGAAAACCCTGAACACTGAAGCTTTCTTT
CASSPLFIRGKTLNTEAFF
>TRBJ1-2|TRBV19|NA|NA
TGTGCCAGTGGGGGGAAGGGTACCTATGGCTACACCTTC
CASGGKGTYGYTF
>TRBJ2-7|TRBV29-1|NA|TRBD1
TGCAGCGTTGGGGACAGCCCCTACGAGCAGTACTTC
CSVGDSPYEQYF
>TRBJ1-1|TRBV7-3|NA|TRBD1
TGTGCCAGCAGCTATTCGCCGACAGGGGAAACTGAAGCTTTCTTT
CASSYSPTGETEAFF
>TRBJ1-6|TRBV9|NA|NA
TGTGCCAGCAGCCCCGTCGGACAGCATAATTCACCCCTCCACTTT
CASSPVGQHNSPLHF
>TRBJ1-2|TRBV19|NA|TRBD1
TGTGCCAGTAGTATTGGAGCGGACAGGCCGGGTTATGGCTACACCTTC
CASSIGADRPGYGYTF
>TRBJ2-7|TRBV15|once|NA
TGTGCCACCAGCAGAGCAGGAACGTCCTACGAGCAGTACTTC
CATSRAGTSYEQYF
>TRBJ1-1|TRBV18|once|TRBD1
TGTGCCAGCTCACTAAATACAGGGGGCAGTGAAGCTTTCTTT
CASSLNTGGSEAFF
>TRBJ1-1|TRBV2|NA|NA
TGTGCCAGCAGTGAGATAGAACAGTACAACACTGAAGCTTTCTTT
CASSEIEQYNTEAFF
>TRBJ2-5|TRBV6-5|NA|TRBD2
TGTGCCAGCAGCCAGGGACTAGCGGGAGTGGAGACCCAGTACTTC
CASSQGLAGVETQYF
>TRBJ1-4|TRBV7-3|NA|NA
TGTGCCAGCAGCTCCAGCGGGGGATTTAATGAAAAACTGTTTTTT
CASSSSGGFNEKLFF
>TRBJ1-1|TRBV13|NA|TRBD1
TGTGCCAGCAGACTTACAGGGGCCGCTGAAGCTTTCTTT
CASRLTGAAEAFF
>TRBJ2-3|TRBV5-1|NA|NA
TGCGCCAGCTCCGCTATAGGGGGAGCAGATACGCAGTATTTT
CASSAIGGADTQYF
>TRBJ2-1|TRBV5-4|NA|NA
TGTGCTCTCTGGACCAACTACAATGAGCAGTTCTTC
CALWTNYNEQFF
>TRBJ2-1|TRBV7-7|NA|TRBD2
TGTGCTAGCAGCTTAGAGCTAGCGGGAGGTTACAATGAGCAGTTCTTC
CASSLELAGGYNEQFF
>TRBJ1-2|TRBV15|once|NA
TGTGCCACCAGCTCAGTCAACTATGGCTACACCTTC
CATSSVNYGYTF
>TRBJ1-1|TRBV6-6|NA|TRBD1
TGTGCCAGCAGTTACCCGGACAGGGGAGTGAACACTGAAGCTTTCTTT
CASSYPDRGVNTEAFF
>TRBJ1-6|TRBV12-3/TRBV12-4|NA|NA
TGTGCCAGCAGTTTGGTAGGCGGGGCCCTCCACTTT
CASSLVGGALHF
>TRBJ1-1|TRBV7-8|NA|NA
TGTGCCAGCAGCTTAGAGACCGGAACTGAAGCTTTCTTT
CASSLETGTEAFF
>TRBJ2-3|TRBV5-4|NA|TRBD2
TGTGCCAGCAGCTTGGCTCCGGGACTATCACGCACAGATACGCAGTATTTT
CASSLAPGLSRTDTQYF
>TRBJ2-7|TRBV11-2|NA|NA
TGTGCCAGCAGCTCCTCTCCCACTCACTACGAGCAGTACTTC
CASSSSPTHYEQYF
>TRBJ1-2|TRBV7-3|NA|NA
TGTGCCAGCAGCCCCACGGGGGACCTCGAGGGCTACACCTTC
CASSPTGDLEGYTF
>TRBJ1-5|TRBV10-2|NA|NA
TGCGCCAGCAGTGAGTCCAGTAGAGGTCAGCCCCAGCATTTT
CASSESSRGQPQHF
>TRBJ1-1|TRBV13|NA|NA
TGTGCCAGCAGCTTAAGGGAGGCAGGGGACACTGAAGCTTTCTTT
CASSLREAGDTEAFF
>TRBJ1-2|TRBV15|NA|NA
TGTGCCACCAGCAGAGGAAGGGGCCTGGACTATGGCTACACCTTC
CATSRGRGLDYGYTF
>TRBJ1-2|TRBV18|NA|NA
TGTGCCAGCTCACCTCGCGGACAGACCTATGGCTACACCTTC
CASSPRGQTYGYTF
>TRBJ1-2|TRBV10-1|NA|NA
TGCGCCAGCAGTGAGAAGGCAGGCACGGGCTACACCTTC
CASSEKAGTGYTF
>TRBJ1-1|TRBV18|NA|NA
TGTGCCAGCTCCGGGAGGGATAACACTGAAGCTTTCTTT
CASSGRDNTEAFF
>TRBJ1-4|TRBV3-1/TRBV3-2|once|TRBD1
TGTGCCAGCAGCCAACGGACAGGGGTACCCGCAACTAATGAAAAACTGTTTTTT
CASSQRTGVPATNEKLFF
>TRBJ1-1|TRBV6-5|NA|NA
TGTGCCAGCAGGGCCGTCGGAGGAGCCAACACTGAAGCTTTCTTT
CASRAVGGANTEAFF
>TRBJ1-2|TRBV2|NA|NA
TGTGCCAGCAGACCCACAGGGTTTTCTAACTATGGCTACACCTTC
CASRPTGFSNYGYTF
>TRBJ1-3|TRBV12-3/TRBV12-4|NA|NA
TGTGCCAGCAGTTTGCTCTCTGGAAACACCATATATTTT
CASSLLSGNTIYF
>TRBJ1-6|TRBV4-1|NA|NA
TGCGCCAGCAGCCAAGCTCAACTGAGCAGCTATAATTCACCCCTCCACTTT
CASSQAQLSSYNSPLHF
>TRBJ2-6|TRBV5-1|NA|NA
TGCGCCAGCAGCTCCGATCGAAACTCTGGGGCCAACGTCCTGACTTTC
CASSSDRNSGANVLTF
>TRBJ1-1|TRBV18|NA|NA
TGTGCCAGCTCACCATATGGGGGAAAGGGCACTGAAGCTTTCTTT
CASSPYGGKGTEAFF
>TRBJ1-1|TRBV5-1|once|NA
TGCGCCAGCAGCTTAACCGGGGTAGACACTGAAGCTTTCTTT
CASSLTGVDTEAFF
>TRBJ2-1|TRBV7-8|NA|TRBD1
TGTGCCAGCAGCTTGTGGACAGGGATCAATGAGCAGTTCTTC
CASSLWTGINEQFF
>TRBJ1-3|TRBV19|NA|TRBD1
TGTGCCAGTAGTTCCTACGGACAGGGCCGAAACACCATATATTTT
CASSSYGQGRNTIYF
>TRBJ2-1|TRBV5-6|NA|TRBD2
TGTGCCAGCAGTCGACTAGCGGGGGGAAAGGGGTTCTTC
CASSRLAGGKGFF
>TRBJ1-2|TRBV10-3|NA|TRBD1
TGTGCCATCAGTGAGTCGATTACAGGGGATGGCTATGGCTACACCTTC
CAISESITGDGYGYTF